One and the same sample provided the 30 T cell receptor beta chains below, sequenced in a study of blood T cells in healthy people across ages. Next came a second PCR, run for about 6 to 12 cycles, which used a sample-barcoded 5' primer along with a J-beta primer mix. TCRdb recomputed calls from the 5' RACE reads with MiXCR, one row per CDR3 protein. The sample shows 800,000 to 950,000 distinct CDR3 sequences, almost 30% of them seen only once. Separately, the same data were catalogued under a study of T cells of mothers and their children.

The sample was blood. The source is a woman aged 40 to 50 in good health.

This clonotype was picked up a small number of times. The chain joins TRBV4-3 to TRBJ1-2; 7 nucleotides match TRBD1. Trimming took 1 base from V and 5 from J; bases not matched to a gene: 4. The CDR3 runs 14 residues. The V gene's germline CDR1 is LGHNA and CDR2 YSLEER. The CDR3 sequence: CASSQGRQGYGYTF. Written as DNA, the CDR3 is TGCGCCAGCAGCCAAGGAAGACAGGGTTATGGCTACACCTTC.

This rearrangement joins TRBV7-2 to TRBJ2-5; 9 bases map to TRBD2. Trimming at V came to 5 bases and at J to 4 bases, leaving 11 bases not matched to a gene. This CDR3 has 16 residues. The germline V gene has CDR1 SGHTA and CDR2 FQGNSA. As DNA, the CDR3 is TGTGCCAGCAGCCCAAGCCCGGGACTAGCTTTAGAGACCCAGTACTTC. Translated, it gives CASSPSPGLALETQYF.

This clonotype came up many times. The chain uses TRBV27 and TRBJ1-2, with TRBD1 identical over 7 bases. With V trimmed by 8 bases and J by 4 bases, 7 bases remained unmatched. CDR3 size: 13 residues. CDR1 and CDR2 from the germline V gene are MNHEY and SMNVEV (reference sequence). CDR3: CASRLSGGYGYTF. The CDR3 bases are TGTGCCAGCCGCCTGTCAGGGGGCTATGGCTACACCTTC.

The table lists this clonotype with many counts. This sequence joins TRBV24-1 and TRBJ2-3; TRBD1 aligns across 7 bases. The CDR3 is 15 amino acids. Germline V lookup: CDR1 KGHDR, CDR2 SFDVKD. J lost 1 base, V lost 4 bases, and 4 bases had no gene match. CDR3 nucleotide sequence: TGTGCCACCAGTGACCTCGACAGGGGCACAGATACGCAGTATTTT. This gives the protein CATSDLDRGTDTQYF.

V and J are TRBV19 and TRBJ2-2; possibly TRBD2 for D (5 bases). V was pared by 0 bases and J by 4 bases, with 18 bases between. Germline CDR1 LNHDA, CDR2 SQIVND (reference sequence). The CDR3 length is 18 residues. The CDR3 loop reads CASSIDRRFGRITGELFF. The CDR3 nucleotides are TGTGCCAGTAGTATAGATAGGAGGTTTGGACGGATCACCGGGGAGCTGTTTTTT.

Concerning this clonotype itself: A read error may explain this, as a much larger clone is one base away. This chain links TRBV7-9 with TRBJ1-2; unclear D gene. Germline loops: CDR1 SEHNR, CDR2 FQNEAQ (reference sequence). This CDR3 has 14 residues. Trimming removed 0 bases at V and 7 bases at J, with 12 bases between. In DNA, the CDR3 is TGTGCCAGCAGCTTAGCACCGGGGTTCGGTGGCTACACCTTC. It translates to CASSLAPGFGGYTF. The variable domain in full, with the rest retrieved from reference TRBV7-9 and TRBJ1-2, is DTGVSQNPRHKITKRGQNVTFRCDPISEHNRLYWYRQTLGQGPEFLTYFQNEAQLEKSRLLSDRFSAERPKGSFSTLEIQRTEQGDSAMYLCASSLAPGFGGYTFGSGTRLTVV.

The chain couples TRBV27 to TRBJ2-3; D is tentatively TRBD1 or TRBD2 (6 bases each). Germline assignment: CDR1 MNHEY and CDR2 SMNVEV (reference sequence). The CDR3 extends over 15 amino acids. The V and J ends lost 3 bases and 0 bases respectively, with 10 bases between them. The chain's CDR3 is CASSFGGRSTDTQYF. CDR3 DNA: TGTGCCAGCAGTTTTGGGGGGCGAAGCACAGATACGCAGTATTTT.

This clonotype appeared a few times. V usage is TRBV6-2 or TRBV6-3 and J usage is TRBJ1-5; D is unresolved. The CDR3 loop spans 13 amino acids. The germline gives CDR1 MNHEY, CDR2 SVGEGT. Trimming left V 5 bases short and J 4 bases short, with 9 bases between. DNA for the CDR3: TGTGCCAGCAGTCACCATTATAATCAGCCCCAGCATTTT. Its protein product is CASSHHYNQPQHF.

The CDR3 here is CASSSQPVNTEAFF. DNA of the CDR3: TGTGCCAGCTCTTCCCAGCCCGTTAACACTGAAGCTTTCTTT. The V gene is TRBV18, the J gene TRBJ1-1; D unresolved. CDR1 is KGHSH, CDR2 LQKENI, per germline. The CDR3 covers 14 residues. V was cut by 6 bases and J by 2 bases, with 13 bases left in between.

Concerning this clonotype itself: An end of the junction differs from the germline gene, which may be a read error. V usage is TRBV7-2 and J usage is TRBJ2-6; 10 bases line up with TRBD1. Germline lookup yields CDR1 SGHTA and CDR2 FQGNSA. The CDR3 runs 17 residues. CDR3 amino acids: CAGSSPGQGTGANVLTF. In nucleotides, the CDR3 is TGTGCCGGCAGCTCCCCGGGACAGGGGACTGGGGCCAACGTCCTGACTTTC. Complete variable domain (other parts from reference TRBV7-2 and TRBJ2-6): GAGVSQSPSNKVTEKGKDVELRCDPISGHTALYWYRQSLGQGLEFLIYFQGNSAPDKSGLPSDRFSAERTGGSVSTLTIQRTQQEDSAVYLCAGSSPGQGTGANVLTFGAGSRLTVL.

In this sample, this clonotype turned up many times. The CDR3 region is CSLGQGYEQYF. The CDR3 region has the DNA TGCAGCCTCGGACAGGGGTACGAGCAGTACTTC. V is TRBV20-1 and J is TRBJ2-7; 9 nucleotides agree with TRBD1. The CDR3 consists of 11 residues. Germline CDR1 reads DFQATT; CDR2 reads SNEGSKA (reference sequence).

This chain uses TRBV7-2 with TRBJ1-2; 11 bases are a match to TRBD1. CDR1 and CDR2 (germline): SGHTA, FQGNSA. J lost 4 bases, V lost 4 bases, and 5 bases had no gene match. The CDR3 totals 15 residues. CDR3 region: CASSSGQGASYGYTF. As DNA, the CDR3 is TGTGCCAGCAGCTCAGGACAGGGGGCGAGCTATGGCTACACCTTC.

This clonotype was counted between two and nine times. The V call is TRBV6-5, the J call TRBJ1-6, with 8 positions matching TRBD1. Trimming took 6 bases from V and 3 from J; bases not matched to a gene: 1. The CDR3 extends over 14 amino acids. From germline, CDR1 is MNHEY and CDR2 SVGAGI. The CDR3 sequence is CASRTGGYNSPLHF. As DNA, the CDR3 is TGTGCCAGCAGAACAGGGGGCTATAATTCACCCCTCCACTTT.

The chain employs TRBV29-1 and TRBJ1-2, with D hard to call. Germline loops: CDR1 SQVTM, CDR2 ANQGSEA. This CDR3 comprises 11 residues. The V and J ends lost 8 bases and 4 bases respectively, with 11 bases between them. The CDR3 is CSFWTSYGYTF. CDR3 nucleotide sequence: TGCAGCTTCTGGACGAGCTATGGCTACACCTTC.

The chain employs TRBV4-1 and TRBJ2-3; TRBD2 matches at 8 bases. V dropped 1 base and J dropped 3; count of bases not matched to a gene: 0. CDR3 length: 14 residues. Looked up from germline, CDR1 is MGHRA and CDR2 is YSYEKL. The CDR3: CASSQAGGTDTQYF. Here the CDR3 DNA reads TGCGCCAGCAGCCAAGCGGGGGGGACAGATACGCAGTATTTT.

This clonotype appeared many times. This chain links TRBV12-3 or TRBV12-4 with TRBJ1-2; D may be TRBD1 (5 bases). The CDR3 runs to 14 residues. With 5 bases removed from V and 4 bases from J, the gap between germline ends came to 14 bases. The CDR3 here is CASSPLDTLYGYTF. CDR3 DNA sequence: TGTGCCAGCAGTCCCTTGGACACCCTCTATGGCTACACCTTC.

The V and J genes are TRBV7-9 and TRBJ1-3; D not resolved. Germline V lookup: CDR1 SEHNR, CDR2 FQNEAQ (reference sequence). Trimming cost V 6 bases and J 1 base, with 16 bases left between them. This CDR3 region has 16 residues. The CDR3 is CASSLQMGVSGNTIYF. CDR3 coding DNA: TGTGCCAGCAGTTTACAGATGGGCGTTTCTGGAAACACCATATATTTT.

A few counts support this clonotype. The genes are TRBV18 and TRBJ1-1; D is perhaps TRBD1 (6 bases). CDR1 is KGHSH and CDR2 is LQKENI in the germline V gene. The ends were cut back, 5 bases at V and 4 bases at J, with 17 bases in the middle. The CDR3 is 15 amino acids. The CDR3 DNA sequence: TGTGCCAGCTCAGTAAGGACAGAACTCAGCACTGAAGCTTTCTTT. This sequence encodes CASSVRTELSTEAFF.

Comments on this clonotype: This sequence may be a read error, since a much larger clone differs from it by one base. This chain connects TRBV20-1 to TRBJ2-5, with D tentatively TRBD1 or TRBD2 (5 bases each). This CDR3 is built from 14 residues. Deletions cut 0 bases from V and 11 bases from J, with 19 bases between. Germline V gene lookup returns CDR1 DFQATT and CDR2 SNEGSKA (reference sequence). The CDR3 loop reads CSAREPVRGNEQYF. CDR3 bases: TGCAGTGCTAGAGAGCCAGTGAGGGGCAATGAGCAGTACTTC.

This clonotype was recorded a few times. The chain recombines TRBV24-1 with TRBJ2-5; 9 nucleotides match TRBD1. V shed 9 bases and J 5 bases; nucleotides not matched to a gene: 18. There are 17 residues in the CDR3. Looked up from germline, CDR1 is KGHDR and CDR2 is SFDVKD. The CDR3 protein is CATSGGQGKRLGETQYF. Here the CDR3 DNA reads TGTGCCACCTCGGGGGGACAGGGTAAAAGGCTCGGGGAGACCCAGTACTTC.

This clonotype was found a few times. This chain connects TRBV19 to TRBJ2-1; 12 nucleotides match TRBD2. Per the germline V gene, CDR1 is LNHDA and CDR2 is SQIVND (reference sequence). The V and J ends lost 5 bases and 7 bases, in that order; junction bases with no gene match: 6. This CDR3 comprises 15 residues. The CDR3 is CASSLAGGPKNEQFF. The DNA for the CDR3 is TGTGCCAGTAGTCTAGCGGGGGGGCCAAAAAATGAGCAGTTCTTC. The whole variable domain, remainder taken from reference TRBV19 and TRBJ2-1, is DGGITQSPKYLFRKEGQNVTLSCEQNLNHDAMYWYRQDPGQGLRLIYYSQIVNDFQKGDIAEGYSVSREKKESFPLTVTSAQKNPTAFYLCASSLAGGPKNEQFFGPGTRLTVL.

The CDR3, as DNA: TGTGCCAGCAGCGTAGGACTAAGCGGGGGGCAGAGTGAGCAGTACTTC. It codes for CASSVGLSGGQSEQYF. The chain carries TRBV9 and TRBJ2-4; TRBD2 matches at 9 bases. Per germline, CDR1 SGDLS and CDR2 YYNGEE. CDR3 size: 16 residues. The J segment lost 13 bases and the V segment lost 0 bases, leaving 14 bases of the junction unmatched.

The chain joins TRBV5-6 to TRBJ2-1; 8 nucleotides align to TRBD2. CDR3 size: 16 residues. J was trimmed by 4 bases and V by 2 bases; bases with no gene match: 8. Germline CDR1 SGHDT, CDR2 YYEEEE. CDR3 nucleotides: TGTGCCAGCAGCTTTATGGGGACTAGGGATTACAATGAGCAGTTCTTC. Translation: CASSFMGTRDYNEQFF.

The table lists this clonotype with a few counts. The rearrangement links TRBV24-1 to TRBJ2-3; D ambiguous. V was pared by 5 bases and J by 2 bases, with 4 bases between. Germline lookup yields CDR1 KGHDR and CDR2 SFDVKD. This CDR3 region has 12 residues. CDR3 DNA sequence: TGTGCCACCAGTGGTGACACAGATACGCAGTATTTT. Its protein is CATSGDTDTQYF.

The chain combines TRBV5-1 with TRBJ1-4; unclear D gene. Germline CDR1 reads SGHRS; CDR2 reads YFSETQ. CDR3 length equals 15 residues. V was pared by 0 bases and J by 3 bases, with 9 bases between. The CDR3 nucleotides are TGCGCCAGCAGCTTGGACCTGGCAGCTAATGAAAAACTGTTTTTT. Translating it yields CASSLDLAANEKLFF.

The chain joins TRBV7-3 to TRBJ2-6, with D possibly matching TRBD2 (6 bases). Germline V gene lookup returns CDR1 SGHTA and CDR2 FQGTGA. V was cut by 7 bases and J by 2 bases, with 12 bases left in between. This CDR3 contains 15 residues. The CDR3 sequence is CASNQEGPGANVLTF. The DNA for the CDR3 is TGTGCCAGCAACCAGGAGGGCCCTGGGGCCAACGTCCTGACTTTC.

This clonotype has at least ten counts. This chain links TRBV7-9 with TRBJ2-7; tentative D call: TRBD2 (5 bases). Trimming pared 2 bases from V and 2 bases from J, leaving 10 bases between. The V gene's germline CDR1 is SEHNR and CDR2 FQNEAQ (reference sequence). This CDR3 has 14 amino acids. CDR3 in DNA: TGTGCCAGCAGCTTATCTGCTAGCACCTACGAGCAGTACTTC. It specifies CASSLSASTYEQYF.

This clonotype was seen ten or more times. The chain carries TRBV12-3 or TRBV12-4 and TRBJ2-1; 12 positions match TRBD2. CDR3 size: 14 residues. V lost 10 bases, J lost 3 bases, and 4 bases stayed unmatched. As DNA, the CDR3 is TGTGCCACCATGGGACTAGCGGGCTACAATGAGCAGTTCTTC. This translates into CATMGLAGYNEQFF.

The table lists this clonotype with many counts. The CDR3 DNA reads as TGCAGTGCGCGGGGGTTAGCGGGGGGCCACCCCTACGAGCAGTACTTC. Amino acid sequence: CSARGLAGGHPYEQYF. The chain couples TRBV20-1 to TRBJ2-7; 10 bases are shared with TRBD2. Losses at the gene ends were 6 bases for V and 2 bases for J; bases not matched to a gene: 13. This CDR3 contains 16 residues. Germline loops: CDR1 DFQATT, CDR2 SNEGSKA (reference sequence).

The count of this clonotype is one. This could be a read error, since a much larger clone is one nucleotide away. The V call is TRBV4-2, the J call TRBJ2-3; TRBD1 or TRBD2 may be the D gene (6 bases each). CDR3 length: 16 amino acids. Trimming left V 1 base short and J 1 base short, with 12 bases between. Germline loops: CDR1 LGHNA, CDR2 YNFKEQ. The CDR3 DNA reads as TGTGCCAGCAGCCAAGCGGGGGCGCGCCGCACAGATACGCAGTATTTT. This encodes CASSQAGARRTDTQYF.